This T cell receptor beta chain was sequenced in a study of blood T cell repertoires in COVID-19. Overall study context: Samples taken during acute and convalescent COVID-19 were collected in the United States, Italy and Spain. T cells, B-cell-depleted T cells, or PBMCs supplied cDNA or gDNA.

How the authors handled the data: Reference gene primers were amplified, and this amplification served to estimate nucleated cell counts. Libraries were prepared by immunoSEQ multiplex PCR; TCRdb keeps only in-frame clonotypes and omits some of them. V and J calls and clone size are as listed in that table; D and trimming were resolved from the DNA. The sample records fewer than 300,000 clones, approximately 83% being singletons. Germline loops: CDR1 LGHDT, CDR2 YNNKEL (reference sequence). V lost 8 bases and J 0 bases, leaving 9 bases between the germline ends. The CDR3 loop spans 13 amino acids. The chain employs TRBV3-1 (or the pseudogene TRBV3-2) and TRBJ2-3, with D possibly TRBD2 on 6 matching bases. Sequenced sample: peripheral blood. This sequence originates from a human donor in a cohort sampled during active COVID-19. The CDR3 DNA reads as TGTGCCAGCGGGACTTCTAGCACAGATACGCAGTATTTT. This sequence encodes CASGTSSTDTQYF.